One sample yielded the 7 T cell receptor beta chains listed below, sequenced in a study of cytomegalovirus exposure and HLA in healthy donors. The method was immunoSEQ multiplex PCR; TCRdb's version includes in-frame clones alone and lacks a portion of them. The table shows approximately 160,000 clones, with roughly nine tenths occurring only once. Specimen: PBMCs. The receptors originated from a woman aged 18-30 years in good health and CMV-seropositive.

The rearrangement uses TRBV4-1 and TRBJ2-1; D is perhaps TRBD2 (6 bases). V was cut by 0 bases and J by 5 bases, with 8 bases left in between. The germline gives CDR1 MGHRA, CDR2 YSYEKL. CDR3 length: 14 amino acids. The CDR3 DNA reads as TGCGCCAGCAGCCAAGATCGGACTAACAATGAGCAGTTCTTC. Amino acids: CASSQDRTNNEQFF.

This sequence joins TRBV28 and TRBJ2-1; 8 bases line up with TRBD2. V lost 8 bases to trimming and J lost 7 bases; unmatched junction nucleotides: 7. There are 13 residues in the CDR3. Germline V CDR1 and CDR2: MDHEN, SYDVKM. The CDR3 protein is CASGAGGANEQFF. The DNA of the CDR3 is TGTGCCAGCGGGGCGGGAGGCGCAAATGAGCAGTTCTTC.

The chain recombines TRBV5-1 with TRBJ2-5; D is possibly TRBD1 (6 bases). Trimming shortened V by 6 bases and J by 2 bases, and 14 bases separated the two germline ends. Germline CDR1 and CDR2: SGHRS and YFSETQ. The length of the CDR3 is 14 residues. This CDR3 is CASTPQTGQETQYF. The CDR3 nucleotides are TGCGCCAGCACCCCCCAGACAGGACAAGAGACCCAGTACTTC.

The chain is built from TRBV28 and TRBJ2-5; 7 nucleotides align to TRBD2. The V gene's germline CDR1 is MDHEN and CDR2 SYDVKM. The CDR3 extends over 14 amino acids. J was trimmed by 5 bases and V by 7 bases; bases with no gene match: 10. This CDR3 reads CASTLGLRGETQYF. In nucleotides, the CDR3 is TGTGCCAGCACATTGGGACTACGCGGGGAGACCCAGTACTTC.

The J gene is TRBJ2-7, the V gene TRBV30; D might be TRBD1 (6 bases). This CDR3 has 13 residues. Trimming removed 4 bases at V and 6 bases at J, with 16 bases between. Germline CDR1 reads GTSNPN; CDR2 reads SVGIG (reference sequence). This chain's CDR3 is CAWNYRARSEQYF. The CDR3 nucleotides are TGTGCCTGGAATTACAGGGCGCGCAGCGAGCAGTACTTC.

The rearrangement links TRBV9 to TRBJ2-7, with 8 bases matching TRBD2. V trimming: 4 bases; J trimming: 4 bases; junction bases outside the gene matches: 10. This CDR3 is built from 15 residues. The germline V gene encodes CDR1 SGDLS and CDR2 YYNGEE. The CDR3 protein is CASSPSGTSIYEQYF. The CDR3 DNA follows: TGTGCCAGCAGCCCATCCGGGACTAGTATTTACGAGCAGTACTTC.

The V gene is TRBV19, the J gene TRBJ2-5, with 8 nucleotides matching TRBD2. In germline, CDR1 is LNHDA, CDR2 SQIVND (reference sequence). Trimming removed 5 bases from V and 5 bases from J; junction bases left unmatched: 10. The CDR3 length is 15 residues. This chain's CDR3 is CASSVGRALVETQYF. CDR3 nucleotides: TGTGCCAGTAGTGTCGGGAGGGCCCTCGTTGAGACCCAGTACTTC.